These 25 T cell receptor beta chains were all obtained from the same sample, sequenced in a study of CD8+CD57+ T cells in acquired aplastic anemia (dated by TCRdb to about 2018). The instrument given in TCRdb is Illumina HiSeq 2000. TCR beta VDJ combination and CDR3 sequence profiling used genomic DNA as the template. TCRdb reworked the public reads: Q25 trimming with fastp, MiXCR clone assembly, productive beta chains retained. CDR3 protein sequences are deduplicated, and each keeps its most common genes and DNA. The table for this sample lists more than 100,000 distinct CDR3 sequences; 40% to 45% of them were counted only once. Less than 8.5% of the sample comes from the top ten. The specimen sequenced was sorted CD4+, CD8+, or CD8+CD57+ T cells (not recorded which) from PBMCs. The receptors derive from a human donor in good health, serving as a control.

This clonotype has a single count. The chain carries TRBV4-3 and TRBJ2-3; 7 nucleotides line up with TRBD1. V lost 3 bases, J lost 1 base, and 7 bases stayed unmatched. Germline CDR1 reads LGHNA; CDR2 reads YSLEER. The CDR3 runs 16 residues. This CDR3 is CASSQETGIGTDTQYF. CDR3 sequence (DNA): TGCGCCAGCAGCCAGGAGACAGGGATCGGCACAGATACGCAGTATTTT.

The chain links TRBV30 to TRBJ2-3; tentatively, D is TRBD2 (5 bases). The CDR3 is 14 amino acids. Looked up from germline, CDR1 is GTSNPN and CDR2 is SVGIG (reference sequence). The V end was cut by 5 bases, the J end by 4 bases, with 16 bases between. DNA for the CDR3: TGTGCCTGGGAAGGCGGAGTGGGAGCAGATACGCAGTATTTT. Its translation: CAWEGGVGADTQYF.

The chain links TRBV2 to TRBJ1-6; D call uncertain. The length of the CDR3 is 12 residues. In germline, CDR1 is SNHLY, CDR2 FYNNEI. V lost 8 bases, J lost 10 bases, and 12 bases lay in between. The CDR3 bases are TGTGCCAGCGGCACAGAAGGATCACCCCTCCACTTT. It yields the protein CASGTEGSPLHF.

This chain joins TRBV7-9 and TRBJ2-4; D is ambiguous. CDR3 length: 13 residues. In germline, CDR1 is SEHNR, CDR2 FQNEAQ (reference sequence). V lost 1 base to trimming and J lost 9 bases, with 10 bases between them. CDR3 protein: CASSLEPGSIQYF. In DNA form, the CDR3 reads TGTGCCAGCAGCTTAGAACCCGGCAGCATTCAGTACTTC.

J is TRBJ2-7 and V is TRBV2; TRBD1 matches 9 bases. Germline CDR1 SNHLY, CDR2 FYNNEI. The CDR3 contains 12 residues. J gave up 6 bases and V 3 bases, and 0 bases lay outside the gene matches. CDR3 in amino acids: CASSETGGEQYF. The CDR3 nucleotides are TGTGCCAGCAGTGAGACAGGGGGCGAGCAGTACTTC.

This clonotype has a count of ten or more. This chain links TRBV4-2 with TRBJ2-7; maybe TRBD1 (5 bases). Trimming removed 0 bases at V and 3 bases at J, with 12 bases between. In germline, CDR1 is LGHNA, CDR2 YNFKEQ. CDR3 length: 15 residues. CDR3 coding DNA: TGTGCCAGCAGCCAAGAGGACAATAGGGACTACGAGCAGTACTTC. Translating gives CASSQEDNRDYEQYF.

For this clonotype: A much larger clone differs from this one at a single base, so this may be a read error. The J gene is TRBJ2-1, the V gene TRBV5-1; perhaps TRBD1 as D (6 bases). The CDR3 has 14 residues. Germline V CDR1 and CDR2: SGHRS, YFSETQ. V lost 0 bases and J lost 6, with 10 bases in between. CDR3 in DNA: TGCGCCAGCAGCTTGGGGCAGGGGCTCAATGAGCAGTTCTTC. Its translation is CASSLGQGLNEQFF.

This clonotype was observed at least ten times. The CDR3 reads CASSLWSGAEQYF. CDR3 coding DNA: TGTGCCAGTAGTCTCTGGAGCGGGGCCGAGCAGTACTTC. The chain has TRBV19 and TRBJ2-7; 7 bases match TRBD2. V shed 5 bases, J shed 6 bases, and the junction held 7 bases outside the gene matches. This CDR3 has 13 amino acids. CDR1 and CDR2 (germline): LNHDA, SQIVND (reference sequence).

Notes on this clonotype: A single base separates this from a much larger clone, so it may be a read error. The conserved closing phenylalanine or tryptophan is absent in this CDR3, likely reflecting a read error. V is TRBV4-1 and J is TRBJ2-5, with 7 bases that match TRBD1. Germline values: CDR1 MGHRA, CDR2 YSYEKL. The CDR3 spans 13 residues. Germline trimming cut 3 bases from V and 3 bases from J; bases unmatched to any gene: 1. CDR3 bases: TGCGCCAGCAGCCAGGGGACAGAAGAGACCCAGTACCTC. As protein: CASSQGTEETQYL.

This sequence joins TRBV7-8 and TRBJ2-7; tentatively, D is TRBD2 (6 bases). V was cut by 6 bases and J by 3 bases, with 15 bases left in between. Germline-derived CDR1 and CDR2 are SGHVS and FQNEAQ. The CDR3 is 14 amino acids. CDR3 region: CASSYSRGIYEQYF. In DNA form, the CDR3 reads TGTGCCAGCAGTTACTCGCGGGGCATCTACGAGCAGTACTTC.

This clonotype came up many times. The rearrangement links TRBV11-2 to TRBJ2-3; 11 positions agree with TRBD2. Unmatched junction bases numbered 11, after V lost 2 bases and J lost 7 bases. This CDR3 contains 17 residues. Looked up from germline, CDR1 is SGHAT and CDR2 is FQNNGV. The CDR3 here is CASSLPGTSGWPNTQYF. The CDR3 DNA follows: TGTGCCAGCAGCTTACCCGGGACTAGCGGCTGGCCAAATACGCAGTATTTT.

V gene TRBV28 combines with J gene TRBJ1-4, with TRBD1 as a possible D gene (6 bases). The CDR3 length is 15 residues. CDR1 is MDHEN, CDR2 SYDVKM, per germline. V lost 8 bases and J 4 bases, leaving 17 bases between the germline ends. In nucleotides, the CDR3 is TGTGCCAGCGGGACCCGGGACACCTTTAATGAAAAACTGTTTTTT. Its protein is CASGTRDTFNEKLFF.

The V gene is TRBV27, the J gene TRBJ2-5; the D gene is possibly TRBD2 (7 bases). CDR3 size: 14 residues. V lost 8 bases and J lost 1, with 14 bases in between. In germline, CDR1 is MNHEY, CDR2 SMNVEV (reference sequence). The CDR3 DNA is TGTGCCAGCGGGGGGGGCAAGTCCCAAGAGACCCAGTACTTC. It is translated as CASGGGKSQETQYF.

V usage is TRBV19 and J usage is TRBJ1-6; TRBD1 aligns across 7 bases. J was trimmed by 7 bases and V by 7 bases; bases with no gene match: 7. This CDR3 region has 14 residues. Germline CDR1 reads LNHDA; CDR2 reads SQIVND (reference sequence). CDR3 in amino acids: CASTAGQLNSPLHF. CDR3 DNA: TGTGCCAGTACGGCGGGACAGTTAAATTCACCCCTCCACTTT.

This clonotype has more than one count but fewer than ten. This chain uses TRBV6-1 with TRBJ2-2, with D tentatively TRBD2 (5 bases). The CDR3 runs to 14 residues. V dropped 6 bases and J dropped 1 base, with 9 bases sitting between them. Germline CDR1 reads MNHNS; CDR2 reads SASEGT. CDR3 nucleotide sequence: TGTGCCAGCAGGAGGGTCAGGAACACCGGGGAGCTGTTTTTT. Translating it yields CASRRVRNTGELFF.

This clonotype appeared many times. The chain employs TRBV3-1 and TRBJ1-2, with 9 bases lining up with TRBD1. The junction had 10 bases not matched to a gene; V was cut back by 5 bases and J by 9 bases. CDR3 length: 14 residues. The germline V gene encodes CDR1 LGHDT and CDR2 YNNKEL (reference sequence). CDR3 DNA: TGTGCCAGCAGCGAACAACCGGGACAGGGCAGCTACACCTTC. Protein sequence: CASSEQPGQGSYTF.

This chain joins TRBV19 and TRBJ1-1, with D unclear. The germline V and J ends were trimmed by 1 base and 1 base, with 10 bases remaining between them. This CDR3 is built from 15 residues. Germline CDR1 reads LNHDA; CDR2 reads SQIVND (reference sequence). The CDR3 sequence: CASSIVGRRNTEAFF. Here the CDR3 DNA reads TGTGCCAGTAGTATAGTTGGCAGAAGGAACACTGAAGCTTTCTTT.

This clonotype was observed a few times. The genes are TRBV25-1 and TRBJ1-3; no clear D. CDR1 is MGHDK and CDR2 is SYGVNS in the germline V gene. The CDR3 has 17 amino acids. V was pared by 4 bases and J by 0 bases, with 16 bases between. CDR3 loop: CASSGPGRLCSGNTIYF. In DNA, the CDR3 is TGTGCCAGCAGTGGCCCTGGGAGGCTGTGCTCTGGAAACACCATATATTTT.

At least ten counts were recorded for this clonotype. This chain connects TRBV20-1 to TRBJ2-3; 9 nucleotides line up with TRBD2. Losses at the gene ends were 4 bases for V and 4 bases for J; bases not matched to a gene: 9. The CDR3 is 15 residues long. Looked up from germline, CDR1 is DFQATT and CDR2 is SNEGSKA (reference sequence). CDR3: CSATKRRGGADTQYF. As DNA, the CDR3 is TGCAGTGCTACTAAACGGCGGGGGGGCGCAGATACGCAGTATTTT.

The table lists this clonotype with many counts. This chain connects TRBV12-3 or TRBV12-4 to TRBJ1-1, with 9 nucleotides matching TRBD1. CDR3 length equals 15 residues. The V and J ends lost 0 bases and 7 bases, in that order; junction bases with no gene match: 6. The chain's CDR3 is CASSLAVTGGVEAFF. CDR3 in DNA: TGTGCCAGCAGTTTAGCGGTCACAGGGGGCGTTGAAGCTTTCTTT.

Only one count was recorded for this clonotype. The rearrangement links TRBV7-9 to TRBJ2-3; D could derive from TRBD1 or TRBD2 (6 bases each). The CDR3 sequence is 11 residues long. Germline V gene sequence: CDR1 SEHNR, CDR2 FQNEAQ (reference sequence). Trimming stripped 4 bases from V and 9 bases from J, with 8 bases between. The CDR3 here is CASSWRGTQYF. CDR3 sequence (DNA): TGTGCCAGCAGCTGGAGGGGGACGCAGTATTTT.

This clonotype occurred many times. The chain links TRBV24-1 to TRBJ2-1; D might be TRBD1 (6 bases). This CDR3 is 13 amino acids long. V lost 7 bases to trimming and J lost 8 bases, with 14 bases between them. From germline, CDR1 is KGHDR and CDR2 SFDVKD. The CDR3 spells CATSLQGFDEQFF. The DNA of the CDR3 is TGTGCCACCAGCCTACAGGGTTTCGATGAGCAGTTCTTC.

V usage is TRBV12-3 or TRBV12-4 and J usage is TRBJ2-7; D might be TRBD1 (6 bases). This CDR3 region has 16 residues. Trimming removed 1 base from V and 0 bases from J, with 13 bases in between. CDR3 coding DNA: TGTGCCAGCAGTTTAGGGGCCAGGGGAAGCTCCTACGAGCAGTACTTC. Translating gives CASSLGARGSSYEQYF.

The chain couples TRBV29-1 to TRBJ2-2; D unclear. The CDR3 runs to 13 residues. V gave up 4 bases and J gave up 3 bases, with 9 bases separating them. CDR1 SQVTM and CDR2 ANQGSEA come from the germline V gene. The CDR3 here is CSVGGPDTGELFF. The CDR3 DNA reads TGCAGCGTTGGTGGACCTGACACCGGGGAGCTGTTTTTT.

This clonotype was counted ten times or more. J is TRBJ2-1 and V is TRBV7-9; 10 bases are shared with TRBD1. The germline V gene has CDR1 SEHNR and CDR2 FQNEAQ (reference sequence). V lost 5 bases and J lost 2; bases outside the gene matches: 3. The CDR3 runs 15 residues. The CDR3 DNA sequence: TGTGCCAGCAGCCAGACAGGGGGCACCTACAATGAGCAGTTCTTC. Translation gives CASSQTGGTYNEQFF. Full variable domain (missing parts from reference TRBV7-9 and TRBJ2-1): DTGVSQNPRHKITKRGQNVTFRCDPISEHNRLYWYRQTLGQGPEFLTYFQNEAQLEKSRLLSDRFSAERPKGSFSTLEIQRTEQGDSAMYLCASSQTGGTYNEQFFGPGTRLTVL.